The 6 T cell receptor beta chains below come from one sample, sequenced in a study of chemoradiotherapy in HPV16-positive cancers. The protocol was immunoSEQ multiplex PCR, while the TCRdb copy is restricted to in-frame clones and leaves out a portion. This sample has 20,000 to 25,000 clones, with around 87% found just once. This material consisted of blood, taken from a patient who underwent chemoradiotherapy. Receptors originate from a human donor with HPV-associated anogenital cancer.

The chain has TRBV19 and TRBJ2-6; D uncertain. CDR3 length: 17 residues. The V end was cut by 4 bases, the J end by 0 bases, with 13 bases between. Per germline, CDR1 LNHDA and CDR2 SQIVND (reference sequence). DNA of the CDR3: TGTGCCAGTAGTAGGCCCTCCGGTAGCTCTGGGGCCAACGTCCTGACTTTC. Amino acids: CASSRPSGSSGANVLTF.

This sequence joins TRBV6-6 and TRBJ1-2, with D possibly matching TRBD1 (5 bases). Between the trimmed V and J ends, which lost 7 bases and 2 bases, there was a span of 14 bases. Germline V gives CDR1 MNHNY, CDR2 SVGAGI (reference sequence). CDR3 length: 14 amino acids. CDR3 loop: CASKPPGGNYGYTF. The CDR3 nucleotides are TGTGCCAGCAAACCGCCGGGGGGGAACTATGGCTACACCTTC.

V is TRBV5-1 and J is TRBJ2-7; TRBD2 matches 9 bases. J was trimmed by 5 bases and V by 2 bases; bases with no gene match: 8. CDR1 SGHRS and CDR2 YFSETQ come from the germline V gene. This CDR3 is 15 amino acids long. The CDR3 reads CASSFSGGPTNEQYF. CDR3 nucleotides: TGCGCCAGCAGCTTTAGCGGGGGTCCAACCAACGAGCAGTACTTC.

The rearrangement uses TRBV27 and TRBJ1-4; 7 bases are a match to TRBD1. With V trimmed by 3 bases and J by 3 bases, 4 bases remained unmatched. The CDR3 consists of 15 residues. Germline V lookup: CDR1 MNHEY, CDR2 SMNVEV (reference sequence). Written as DNA, the CDR3 is TGTGCCAGCAGTTTTGAGGGACAGCCTAATGAAAAACTGTTTTTT. Protein product: CASSFEGQPNEKLFF.

V is TRBV28 and J is TRBJ2-6; D remains unclear. Trimming shortened V by 7 bases and J by 2 bases, and 12 bases separated the two germline ends. The CDR3 totals 15 residues. Germline V gene sequence: CDR1 MDHEN, CDR2 SYDVKM. In DNA, the CDR3 is TGTGCCAGCAACCCCCAGGTAGCTGGGGCCAACGTCCTGACTTTC. This sequence encodes CASNPQVAGANVLTF. Looking up the rest from reference TRBV28 and TRBJ2-6 gives the full variable domain: DVKVTQSSRYLVKRTGEKVFLECVQDMDHENMFWYRQDPGLGLRLIYFSYDVKMKEKGDIPEGYSVSREKKERFSLILESASTNQTSMYLCASNPQVAGANVLTFGAGSRLTVL.

In this sample, this clone turned up once. CDR3 in amino acids: CASSFRSSGVNEQFF. The CDR3 nucleotides read TGTGCCAGCAGCTTTAGATCTAGCGGGGTCAATGAGCAGTTCTTC. The V call is TRBV7-6, the J call TRBJ2-1, with 9 nucleotides matching TRBD2. There are 15 residues in the CDR3. Germline assignment: CDR1 SGHVS and CDR2 FNYEAQ. V was clipped by 3 bases and J by 6 bases; unmatched bases: 6.